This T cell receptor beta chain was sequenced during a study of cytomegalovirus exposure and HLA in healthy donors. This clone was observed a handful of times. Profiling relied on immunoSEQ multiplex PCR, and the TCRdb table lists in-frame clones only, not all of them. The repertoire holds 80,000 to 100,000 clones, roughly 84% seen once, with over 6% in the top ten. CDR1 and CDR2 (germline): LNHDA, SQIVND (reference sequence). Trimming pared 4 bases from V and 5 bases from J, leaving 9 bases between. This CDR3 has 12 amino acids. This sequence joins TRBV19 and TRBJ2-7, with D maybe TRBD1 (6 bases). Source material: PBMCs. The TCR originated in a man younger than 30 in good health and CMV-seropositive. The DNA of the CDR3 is TGTGCCAGTAGTACCAGGGGCAACGAGCAGTACTTC. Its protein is CASSTRGNEQYF.